Listed below are T cell receptor beta chains from one sample, sequenced in a study of CD8 T cells in ankylosing spondylitis. One entry per CDR3 protein, called by TCRdb with MiXCR from the 5' RACE reads. The data show about 360,000 distinct CDR3 sequences, 20% to 25% seen once. The source material was blood, either unsorted or a sorted T cell fraction (not recorded which). These receptors all come from a male donor with ankylosing spondylitis or in good health (not recorded which). CDR3s include the opening cysteine and the closing phenylalanine or tryptophan. D genes are given only for firm matches. Some rows mark clone size as missing; the rest say once, few, many or name a class of expanded clone.

NA | TRBJ2-7 | NA | TRBV9 | TGTGCCAGCAGCGTAGGGGGCGAGCAGTACTTC | CASSVGGEQYF
few | TRBJ2-7 | NA | TRBV11-2 | TGTGCCAGCAGCGCAGGGGTTTTCTCCTACGAGCAGTACTTC | CASSAGVFSYEQYF
NA | TRBJ2-7 | NA | TRBV4-1 | TGCGCCAGCAGCCAAGATCGCACCCAGGGTGGCTACGAGCAGTACTTC | CASSQDRTQGGYEQYF
few | TRBJ2-1 | NA | TRBV4-2 | TGTGCCAGCAACACTGAAACTGGTTACAATGAGCAGTTCTTC | CASNTETGYNEQFF
NA | TRBJ2-3 | NA | TRBV7-6 | TGTGCCAGCAGTTCCCCAAGTGGGACTAGCACAGATACGCAGTATTTT | CASSSPSGTSTDTQYF
few | TRBJ2-2 | TRBD2 | TRBV7-8 | TGTGCCAGCACCGTGACTAGCGGGGGGCAGACCGGGGAGCTGTTTTTT | CASTVTSGGQTGELFF
few | TRBJ2-2 | NA | TRBV12-3/TRBV12-4 | TGTGCCAGCAGTCCCGACAGGCCGGGGACCGGGGAGCTGTTTTTT | CASSPDRPGTGELFF
NA | TRBJ2-1 | NA | TRBV29-1 | TGCAGCGTTGACAGGGTCTACAATGAGCAGTTCTTC | CSVDRVYNEQFF
NA | TRBJ2-7 | TRBD2 | TRBV5-1 | TGCGCCAGCGCTGGTGGACTAGCGGGGGCCTACTCCTACGAGCAGTACTTC | CASAGGLAGAYSYEQYF
NA | TRBJ1-1 | NA | TRBV6-1 | TGTGCCAGCAGTGAACTAGACATTACTGAAGCTTTCTTT | CASSELDITEAFF
NA | TRBJ1-2 | NA | TRBV24-1 | TGTGCCACCAGTCCGGGGCCCTATGGCTACACCTTC | CATSPGPYGYTF
NA | TRBJ2-2 | NA | TRBV5-1 | TGCGCCAGCAGCTTGATAGGGCAGGACACCGGGGAGCTGTTTTTT | CASSLIGQDTGELFF
NA | TRBJ1-2 | NA | TRBV29-1 | TGCAGCGTTGGGCCACCGGGACAACGTTATGGCTACACCTTC | CSVGPPGQRYGYTF
few | TRBJ2-1 | TRBD1 | TRBV18 | TGTGCCAGCTCACCGGCACAGGGGGCGTACAATGAGCAGTTCTTC | CASSPAQGAYNEQFF
NA | TRBJ2-7 | NA | TRBV6-1 | TGTGCCAGCAGTAAATCCTGGACCGCCTACGAGCAGTACTTC | CASSKSWTAYEQYF
NA | TRBJ2-7 | TRBD1 | TRBV25-1 | TGTGCCAGCAGTGACCCGGACAGGGTTAACGAGCAGTACTTC | CASSDPDRVNEQYF
few | TRBJ2-5 | TRBD2 | TRBV4-1 | TGCGCCAGCAGCCACTACCGAGCGGGGGGGCATCAAGAGACCCAGTACTTC | CASSHYRAGGHQETQYF
NA | TRBJ2-3 | TRBD2 | TRBV28 | TGTGCCAGCAGTCCGAATGGACTAGCGGGGGGAGGGGATACGCAGTATTTT | CASSPNGLAGGGDTQYF
few | TRBJ2-7 | TRBD1 | TRBV29-1 | TGCAGCGTGTCCGGGACAGGAAACGAGCAGTACTTC | CSVSGTGNEQYF
NA | TRBJ2-7 | TRBD1 | TRBV20-1 | TGCAGTGCTAGAGATGGACAGGCCGACGAGCAGTACTTC | CSARDGQADEQYF
NA | TRBJ2-7 | TRBD2 | TRBV12-3/TRBV12-4 | TGTGCCAGCAGAGCGGGGAGATCCTACGAGCAGTACTTC | CASRAGRSYEQYF
few | TRBJ1-5 | TRBD1 | TRBV3-1 | TGTGCCAGCAGCCAAGATTCTAACACAGGGGTAGGTAATCAGCCCCAGCATTTT | CASSQDSNTGVGNQPQHF
NA | TRBJ1-1 | NA | TRBV20-1 | TGCAGTGCCCCTCCCCTGCAAACTGAAGCTTTCTTT | CSAPPLQTEAFF
NA | TRBJ1-2 | TRBD1 | TRBV6-5 | TGTGCCAGCAGTTACACAGGGGTGACGGGTGGCTACACCTTC | CASSYTGVTGGYTF
few | TRBJ2-3 | TRBD2 | TRBV7-6 | TGTGCCAGCAGCTTAGCTAGCGGGGACGGAGATACGCAGTATTTT | CASSLASGDGDTQYF
many | TRBJ2-1 | NA | TRBV29-1 | TGCAGCGGTCGGGACACCTACAATGAGCAGTTCTTC | CSGRDTYNEQFF
few | TRBJ2-7 | TRBD2 | TRBV12-3/TRBV12-4 | TGTGCCAGCAGTTTAAGGGGACCTAGCGGGGGGACCCAAATCTCCTACGAGCAGTACTTC | CASSLRGPSGGTQISYEQYF
NA | TRBJ2-1 | TRBD1 | TRBV19 | TGTGCCAGTAGTATCACAGGGGCCAATGAGCAGTTCTTC | CASSITGANEQFF
NA | TRBJ2-2 | NA | TRBV4-1 | TGCGCCAGCAGCCAAGCCAGGGGGGCCGGGGAGCTGTTTTTT | CASSQARGAGELFF